What follows is one T cell receptor beta chain and its context. Its antigen is unknown. The record originates from a study of CD8+CD57+ T cells in acquired aplastic anemia. Study-level information: DNA from sorted CD4+ and CD8+ cells averaged approximately 2.9 ug. Study observations and caveats: The study identified around 28 CD8+ CDR3 sequences shared by patients and controls. CD8+ Simpson's diversity in patients was not significantly different from that in controls.

Previously, flow cytometry had revealed CD8+CD57+ cell expansion in the patients chosen for sequencing. Patients, without exception, had severe acquired aplastic anemia. Both TCR beta VDJ combination and CDR3 sequence profiling were carried out. Genomic DNA was the template for this profiling. TCRdb independently ran MiXCR on the reads; one entry per CDR3 protein. This sample has about 150,000 distinct CDR3 sequences; about 48% occur once, and the top ten carry 9.5% to 15%. Germline V gene lookup returns CDR1 ENHRY and CDR2 SYGVKD. The V gene end was trimmed by 2 bases and the J gene end by 8 bases; junction bases not matched to a gene: 11. CDR3 length equals 15 residues.

This sequence joins TRBV10-3 and TRBJ1-2; TRBD1 matches 7 bases. This clonotype was sampled from a human donor with aplastic anemia. The sequenced material came from sorted CD4+, CD8+, or CD8+CD57+ T cells (not recorded which) from PBMCs. The CDR3 sequence: CAISEQLQGRWGYTF. CDR3 coding DNA: TGTGCCATCAGTGAGCAATTACAGGGGCGATGGGGCTACACCTTC.